A single sample is the source of the 27 T cell receptor beta chains below, sequenced in a study of glioma-infiltrating T cells. TCR alpha and beta CDR3 regions were amplified from RNA using iRepertoire nested multiplex PCR. TCRdb reanalysed the multiplex PCR reads using MiXCR and keeps one entry per CDR3 protein. The data contain approximately 90,000 distinct CDR3 sequences, roughly 23% of them singletons. Sequences were obtained from glioma tissue, nonneoplastic brain tissue, or PBMCs (not recorded which). These receptors were taken from a human donor with low-grade glioma or glioblastoma, undergoing nonglioma brain surgery, or in good health (not recorded which).

This clonotype was recorded many times. V gene TRBV2 combines with J gene TRBJ2-7; 8 bases map to TRBD2. The CDR3 length is 13 residues. From germline, CDR1 is SNHLY and CDR2 FYNNEI. V was pared by 5 bases and J by 5 bases, with 5 bases of the junction left unmatched. The CDR3 is CASSIAGLDEQYF. The DNA for the CDR3 is TGTGCCAGCAGTATAGCGGGATTGGACGAGCAGTACTTC.

This clonotype was recorded at least ten times. The chain combines TRBV6-1 with TRBJ2-2; a weak D match, TRBD1 (5 bases). Germline V gene lookup returns CDR1 MNHNS and CDR2 SASEGT. The CDR3 has 13 residues. The V and J ends lost 2 bases and 6 bases respectively, with 7 bases between them. The CDR3 reads CASSEQTAGELFF. In DNA, the CDR3 is TGTGCCAGCAGTGAACAGACAGCCGGGGAGCTGTTTTTT.

This clonotype was counted a few times. This rearrangement joins TRBV7-9 to TRBJ2-4; possible D gene TRBD2, 6 bases. With 5 bases removed from V and 0 bases from J, the gap between germline ends came to 11 bases. The CDR3 contains 15 residues. Per the germline V gene, CDR1 is SEHNR and CDR2 is FQNEAQ (reference sequence). The CDR3 DNA follows: TGTGCCAGCAGCGTCGGACTATTAGCCAAAAACATTCAGTACTTC. Translating it yields CASSVGLLAKNIQYF.

This clonotype was observed many times. The chain recombines TRBV20-1 with TRBJ2-5; maybe TRBD2 (6 bases). The V end lost 4 bases, the J end lost 5 bases, and 14 bases lay between the germline ends. Per the germline V gene, CDR1 is DFQATT and CDR2 is SNEGSKA (reference sequence). The CDR3 loop spans 13 amino acids. This CDR3 reads CSAKDGGRETQYF. The CDR3, as DNA: TGCAGTGCTAAGGACGGAGGGAGGGAGACCCAGTACTTC.

The rearrangement links TRBV19 to TRBJ2-7; 12 bases are a match to TRBD2. V was pared by 6 bases and J by 0 bases, with 6 bases of the junction left unmatched. The germline V gene encodes CDR1 LNHDA and CDR2 SQIVND (reference sequence). This CDR3 comprises 16 residues. CDR3 sequence: CASSKTSGGLSYEQYF. In nucleotides, the CDR3 is TGTGCCAGTAGCAAGACTAGCGGGGGTCTCTCCTACGAGCAGTACTTC.

This clonotype has at least ten counts. V is TRBV19 and J is TRBJ1-5, with 7 bases that match TRBD1. The V gene end was trimmed by 6 bases and the J gene end by 4 bases; junction bases not matched to a gene: 6. This CDR3 has 14 residues. The germline gives CDR1 LNHDA, CDR2 SQIVND (reference sequence). The CDR3 protein is CASSLDRANQPQHF. CDR3 coding DNA: TGTGCCAGTAGCCTCGACAGGGCTAATCAGCCCCAGCATTTT.

This clonotype occurred many times. The V gene is TRBV18, the J gene TRBJ2-7; possibly TRBD2 for D (5 bases). Germline lookup yields CDR1 KGHSH and CDR2 LQKENI. This CDR3 spans 14 amino acids. The V end lost 0 bases, the J end lost 6 bases, and 12 bases lay between the germline ends. Here the CDR3 DNA reads TGTGCCAGCTCACCACCGGGAGTCGTGAGCGAGCAGTACTTC. Its protein product is CASSPPGVVSEQYF. Based on the CDR3 plus reference TRBV18 and TRBJ2-7, the full variable domain is NAGVMQNPRHLVRRRGQEARLRCSPMKGHSHVYWYRQLPEEGLKFMVYLQKENIIDESGMPKERFSAEFPKEGPSILRIQQVVRGDSAAYFCASSPPGVVSEQYFGPGTRLTVT.

This clonotype appeared many times. The V gene is TRBV7-9, the J gene TRBJ2-3; D unclear. The CDR3 has 15 amino acids. Germline V gene data show CDR1 as SEHNR and CDR2 as FQNEAQ (reference sequence). The germline V and J ends were trimmed by 5 bases and 6 bases, with 18 bases remaining between them. The CDR3 sequence is CASSNPTEMVDTQYF. The CDR3 bases are TGTGCCAGCAGCAACCCCACAGAAATGGTTGATACGCAGTATTTT.

This clonotype was found many times. The chain uses TRBV7-9 and TRBJ2-5; D is possibly TRBD1 (6 bases). Trimming pared 6 bases from V and 0 bases from J, leaving 8 bases between. Germline CDR1 reads SEHNR; CDR2 reads FQNEAQ (reference sequence). The CDR3 runs 13 residues. The CDR3 DNA sequence: TGTGCCAGCAGATACAGGGACCAAGAGACCCAGTACTTC. Translating gives CASRYRDQETQYF.

This clonotype was seen repeatedly, ten times or more. The gene calls are TRBV15 and TRBJ1-5, with TRBD1 as a possible D gene (5 bases). Trimming removed 1 base from V and 3 bases from J, with 13 bases in between. CDR3 size: 16 residues. Looked up from germline, CDR1 is LNHNV and CDR2 is YYDKDF (reference sequence). CDR3 region: CATSRAGGRNNQPQHF. The CDR3 nucleotides read TGTGCCACCAGCAGAGCCGGGGGGAGAAACAATCAGCCCCAGCATTTT. Full variable domain (missing parts from reference TRBV15 and TRBJ1-5): DAMVIQNPRYQVTQFGKPVTLSCSQTLNHNVMYWYQQKSSQAPKLLFHYYDKDFNNEADTPDNFQSRRPNTSFCFLDIRSPGLGDTAMYLCATSRAGGRNNQPQHFGDGTRLSIL.

As regards this clonotype: The CDR3 does not end in the conserved phenylalanine or tryptophan, so this is likely a read error. The CDR3 nucleotides are TGCGCCAGCAGTGATGGGACAGGGTACCGTGTGGGTCAGCCCCAGCATTCT. Translating it yields CASSDGTGYRVGQPQHS. The rearrangement joins TRBV3-1 to TRBJ1-5; 9 nucleotides align to TRBD1. This CDR3 region has 17 residues. Germline V gene sequence: CDR1 LGHDT, CDR2 YNNKEL (reference sequence).

The chain joins TRBV2 to TRBJ1-1; 10 bases are a match to TRBD1. J was trimmed by 0 bases and V by 6 bases; bases with no gene match: 13. This CDR3 has 18 amino acids. The germline V gene has CDR1 SNHLY and CDR2 FYNNEI. Here the CDR3 reads CASRENGGTGDMNTEAFF. The CDR3 nucleotides are TGTGCCAGCAGGGAGAACGGAGGGACAGGGGATATGAACACTGAAGCTTTCTTT.

The chain recombines TRBV10-2 with TRBJ1-1; D is ambiguous. Germline CDR1 reads WSHSY; CDR2 reads SAAADI. Trimming removed 6 bases from V and 1 base from J, with 6 bases in between. The CDR3 extends over 12 amino acids. The CDR3 sequence is CASRRQNTEAFF. As DNA, the CDR3 is TGCGCCAGCAGAAGACAGAACACTGAAGCTTTCTTT.

This clonotype was counted at least ten times. V usage is TRBV10-3 and J usage is TRBJ2-7; 8 bases are shared with TRBD2. Per germline, CDR1 ENHRY and CDR2 SYGVKD. Trimming took 8 bases from V and 12 from J; bases not matched to a gene: 15. This CDR3 contains 13 residues. Here the CDR3 reads CAIRDSSGSLVYF. The CDR3, as DNA: TGTGCCATCCGGGATTCGAGCGGGAGCCTGGTGTACTTC.

This clonotype was observed at least ten times. The chain uses TRBV4-1 and TRBJ2-5, with a weak D call TRBD2 (5 bases). The CDR3 is made up of 14 amino acids. Looked up from germline, CDR1 is MGHRA and CDR2 is YSYEKL. Trimming took off 3 bases at V and 1 base at J, with 9 bases between the two ends. The CDR3 bases are TGCGCCAGCAGCCACCCGGACTTCCAAGAGACCCAGTACTTC. This gives the protein CASSHPDFQETQYF.

This clonotype has more than one count but fewer than ten. This chain uses TRBV7-6 with TRBJ2-3; D possibly matches TRBD1 or TRBD2 (5 bases each). CDR1 is SGHVS, CDR2 FNYEAQ, per germline. There are 14 residues in the CDR3. V gave up 5 bases and J gave up 5 bases, with 14 bases separating them. The CDR3 sequence: CASSPRGAVDTQYF. The CDR3 DNA reads as TGTGCCAGCAGCCCGAGGGGAGCTGTAGATACGCAGTATTTT.

This clonotype was recorded at least ten times. The rearrangement uses TRBV27 and TRBJ1-5, with TRBD1 as a possible D gene (5 bases). Per the germline V gene, CDR1 is MNHEY and CDR2 is SMNVEV (reference sequence). The V gene lost 4 bases and the J gene lost 9 bases, with 10 bases spanning the gap. This CDR3 spans 12 amino acids. CDR3 DNA: TGTGCCAGCAGTTCCCCAGGGTCGCCCCAGCATTTT. Amino acid sequence: CASSSPGSPQHF.

This clonotype was found many times. The rearrangement uses TRBV6-4 and TRBJ2-3; D uncertain. Trimming took off 4 bases at V and 5 bases at J, with 10 bases between the two ends. Germline V gene data show CDR1 as MRHNA and CDR2 as SNTAGT. The CDR3 is 13 residues long. The DNA for the CDR3 is TGTGCCAGCAGTGTTAGGAAGGGAGATACGCAGTATTTT. It codes for CASSVRKGDTQYF.

With respect to this clonotype: Likely a read error: the CDR3 ends without its conserved phenylalanine or tryptophan. J is TRBJ2-7 and V is TRBV27; TRBD1 is a possible D gene (5 bases). The CDR3 is 14 amino acids. Germline CDR1 MNHEY, CDR2 SMNVEV (reference sequence). The chain's CDR3 is CASNLYAVQGEQYL. In DNA form, the CDR3 reads TGTGCCAGCAATTTATACGCGGTCCAGGGTGAGCAGTACTTA.

This clonotype was found many times. This chain joins TRBV18 and TRBJ1-1; 8 bases agree with TRBD1. The CDR3 runs to 14 residues. V lost 6 bases, J lost 4 bases, and 7 bases stayed unmatched. Germline lookup yields CDR1 KGHSH and CDR2 LQKENI. CDR3 loop: CASSPDTGGTEAFF. The CDR3 coding sequence is TGTGCCAGCTCGCCGGACACAGGGGGCACTGAAGCTTTCTTT.

This clonotype appeared once. This chain joins TRBV5-1 and TRBJ1-1; D is possibly TRBD1 (5 bases). Trimming shortened V by 0 bases and J by 5 bases, and 14 bases separated the two germline ends. CDR3 length equals 15 residues. Germline V gene lookup returns CDR1 SGHRS and CDR2 YFSETQ. The CDR3 sequence: CASSLGGRDITEAFF. CDR3 coding DNA: TGCGCCAGCAGCTTGGGGGGCAGGGATATAACTGAAGCTTTCTTT.

A few counts support this clonotype. The rearrangement links TRBV5-1 to TRBJ2-7; unclear D gene. V dropped 0 bases and J dropped 4 bases, with 11 bases sitting between them. Germline values: CDR1 SGHRS, CDR2 YFSETQ. CDR3 length: 14 residues. The CDR3 DNA reads TGCGCCAGCAGCTTGGCAACAACGCTTTACGAGCAGTACTTC. Its translation: CASSLATTLYEQYF. Drawing the rest from reference TRBV5-1 and TRBJ2-7, the complete variable domain is KAGVTQTPRYLIKTRGQQVTLSCSPISGHRSVSWYQQTPGQGLQFLFEYFSETQRNKGNFPGRFSGRQFSNSRSEMNVSTLELGDSALYLCASSLATTLYEQYFGPGTRLTVT.

Turning to this clonotype: A much larger clone is a single base away; this may be a read error. This chain uses TRBV2 with TRBJ1-3; TRBD1 aligns across 8 bases. The germline CDR1 and CDR2 sequences are SNHLY and FYNNEI. This CDR3 region has 14 residues. The CDR3 protein is CASRGTGDGDTIYF. DNA of the CDR3: TGTGCCAGCAGGGGGACAGGAGATGGAGACACCATATATTTT.

This clonotype showed up just a few times. This chain joins TRBV30 and TRBJ1-5; D possibly corresponds to TRBD1 (6 bases). This CDR3 spans 16 amino acids. Germline CDR1 is GTSNPN and CDR2 is SVGIG (reference sequence). Trimming took off 6 bases at V and 3 bases at J, with 21 bases between the two ends. Here the CDR3 DNA reads TGTGCCTGCCAACCTGGGGGGGTGGGGGCCAATCAGCCCCAGCATTTT. It yields the protein CACQPGGVGANQPQHF.

The J gene is TRBJ2-2, the V gene TRBV19, with 12 bases that match TRBD2. Germline V gene data show CDR1 as LNHDA and CDR2 as SQIVND (reference sequence). The CDR3 loop spans 17 amino acids. V was clipped by 4 bases and J by 7 bases; unmatched bases: 10. The CDR3 bases are TGTGCCAGTAGTACCCCTAGGACTAGCGGGATAGACGGGGAGCTGTTTTTT. It translates to CASSTPRTSGIDGELFF. Based on the CDR3 plus reference TRBV19 and TRBJ2-2, the full variable domain is DGGITQSPKYLFRKEGQNVTLSCEQNLNHDAMYWYRQDPGQGLRLIYYSQIVNDFQKGDIAEGYSVSREKKESFPLTVTSAQKNPTAFYLCASSTPRTSGIDGELFFGEGSRLTVL.

This clonotype was seen many times. The J gene is TRBJ2-7, the V gene TRBV20-1, with 7 bases lining up with TRBD1. Trimming took 0 bases from V and 3 from J; bases not matched to a gene: 8. Looked up from germline, CDR1 is DFQATT and CDR2 is SNEGSKA (reference sequence). The CDR3 covers 15 residues. CDR3 nucleotides: TGCAGTGCTAGAGATGAGGCAGGGGGTAGCTACGAGCAGTACTTC. Translated, it gives CSARDEAGGSYEQYF.

The chain carries TRBV7-2 and TRBJ1-1; a weak D match, TRBD1 (6 bases). Looked up from germline, CDR1 is SGHTA and CDR2 is FQGNSA. This CDR3 contains 14 residues. Trimming shortened V by 5 bases and J by 6 bases, and 16 bases separated the two germline ends. DNA for the CDR3: TGTGCCAGCAGCACGGGCGGGGGGGCTGCTGAAGCTTTCTTT. This encodes CASSTGGGAAEAFF.